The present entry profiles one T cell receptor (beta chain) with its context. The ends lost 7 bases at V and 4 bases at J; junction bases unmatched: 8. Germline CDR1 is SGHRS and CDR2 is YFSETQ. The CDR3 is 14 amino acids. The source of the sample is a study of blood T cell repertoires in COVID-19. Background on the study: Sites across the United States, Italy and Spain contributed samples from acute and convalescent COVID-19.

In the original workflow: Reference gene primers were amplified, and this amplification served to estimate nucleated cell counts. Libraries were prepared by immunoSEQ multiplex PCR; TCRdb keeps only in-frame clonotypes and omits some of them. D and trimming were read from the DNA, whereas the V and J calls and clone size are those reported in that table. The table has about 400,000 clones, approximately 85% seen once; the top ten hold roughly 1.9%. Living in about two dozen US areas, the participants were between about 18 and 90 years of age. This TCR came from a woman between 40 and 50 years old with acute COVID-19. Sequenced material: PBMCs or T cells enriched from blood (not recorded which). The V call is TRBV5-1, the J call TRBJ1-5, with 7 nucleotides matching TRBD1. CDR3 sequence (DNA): TGCGCCAGCGCCTCAGGGACAGCAAATCAGCCCCAGCATTTT. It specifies CASASGTANQPQHF.